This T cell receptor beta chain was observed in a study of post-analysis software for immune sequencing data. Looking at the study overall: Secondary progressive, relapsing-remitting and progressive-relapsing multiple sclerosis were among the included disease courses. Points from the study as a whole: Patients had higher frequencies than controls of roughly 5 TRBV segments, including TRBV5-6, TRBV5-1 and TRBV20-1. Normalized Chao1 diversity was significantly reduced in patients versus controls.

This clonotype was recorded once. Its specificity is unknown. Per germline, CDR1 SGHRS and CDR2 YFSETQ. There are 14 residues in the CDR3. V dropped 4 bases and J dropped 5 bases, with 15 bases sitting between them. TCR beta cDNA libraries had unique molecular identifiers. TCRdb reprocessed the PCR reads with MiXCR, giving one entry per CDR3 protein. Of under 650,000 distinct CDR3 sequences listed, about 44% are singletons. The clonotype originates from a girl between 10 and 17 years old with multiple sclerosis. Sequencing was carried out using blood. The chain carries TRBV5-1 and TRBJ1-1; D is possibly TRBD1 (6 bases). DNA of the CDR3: TGCGCCAGCAGCGGAGTGTTAGGGGGGACTGAAGCTTTCTTT. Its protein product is CASSGVLGGTEAFF.